This T cell receptor beta chain was captured in a study of T cell responses to AZD1222 COVID-19 vaccine. Findings and caveats of the study: Mostly white British, mostly female donors; authors suggested clonal diversity may be underestimated. Just a handful of people given AZD1222 tested seropositive at baseline. Sampling captured repertoires only after the peak T cell response.

The V gene lost 2 bases and the J gene lost 2 bases, with 4 bases spanning the gap. Germline assignment: CDR1 GTSNPN and CDR2 SVGIG (reference sequence). The CDR3 sequence is 11 residues long. About this clone: The antigen is undetermined.

TCRdb keeps only in-frame clones here, not all; method: immunoSEQ multiplex PCR. This table has about 120,000 clones, around 93% appearing once. Material: peripheral blood, obtained on day 0 of AZD1222 vaccination. The receptor's source is an adult in good health. V is TRBV30 and J is TRBJ2-7; D remains unclear. CDR3 sequence (DNA): TGTGCCTGGAGTAGACCCTACGAGCAGTACTTC. The encoded protein is CAWSRPYEQYF. Supplemented by reference TRBV30 and TRBJ2-7, the full variable domain reads SQTIHQWPATLVQPVGSPLSLECTVEGTSNPNLYWYRQAAGRGLQLLFYSVGIGQISSEVPQNLSASRPQDRQFILSSKKLLLSDSGFYLCAWSRPYEQYFGPGTRLTVT.